This T cell receptor beta chain was identified during a study of glioma-infiltrating T cells. About this clonotype itself: The antigen remains undetermined.

General observations from the study: Non-neoplastic patients had below-expected tissue-blood divergence, while all gliomas exceeded expectation. Tissue and blood shared very few CDR3 sequences.

Using RNA template, CDR3s of TCR alpha and beta were amplified with iRepertoire arm-PCR. One-step reverse transcription and amplification started from roughly 100-400 ng of tissue mRNA or PBMC total RNA. TCRdb re-called the multiplex PCR reads through MiXCR, storing one row per CDR3 protein. Among fewer than 55,000 distinct CDR3 sequences listed, 20% to 25% were seen once. This receptor was taken from a human donor with low-grade glioma or glioblastoma, undergoing nonglioma brain surgery, or in good health (not recorded which). What was sequenced was glioma tissue, nonneoplastic brain tissue, or PBMCs (not recorded which).

The CDR3 region is CSAVWNEQFF. The DNA for the CDR3 is TGCAGCGCGGTCTGGAATGAGCAGTTCTTC. The rearrangement joins TRBV29-1 to TRBJ2-1; D remains unclear. Germline V lookup: CDR1 SQVTM, CDR2 ANQGSEA. This CDR3 is 10 amino acids long. With 7 bases removed from V and 7 bases from J, the gap between germline ends came to 8 bases.